These 30 T cell receptor beta chains share one sample of origin, sequenced in a study of shared clonotypes between healthy human individuals. This table comes from immunoSEQ multiplex PCR, and its TCRdb copy is limited to in-frame clones, with some not included. The table shows more than 550,000 clones, with roughly two thirds occurring only once. Sequencing was carried out using memory CD4+ T cells sorted from blood. Subset defined: CD45RA-negative fraction. Receptors originate from a woman aged 25 to 39 in good health.

This chain uses TRBV28 with TRBJ1-2; D uncertain. Deletions cut 6 bases from V and 4 bases from J, with 9 bases between. Germline V gene lookup returns CDR1 MDHEN and CDR2 SYDVKM. CDR3 size: 12 residues. CDR3 in amino acids: CASSSNTYGYTF. The CDR3 DNA sequence: TGTGCCAGCAGCTCAAACACCTATGGCTACACCTTC.

The chain joins TRBV7-9 to TRBJ1-1; no clear D. Germline V lookup: CDR1 SEHNR, CDR2 FQNEAQ (reference sequence). V was cut by 3 bases and J by 3 bases, with 8 bases left in between. The CDR3 length is 13 residues. The CDR3 DNA follows: TGTGCCAGCAGCTTTCCCACGTACACTGAAGCTTTCTTT. It encodes CASSFPTYTEAFF.

The V gene is TRBV28, the J gene TRBJ1-2; D is unclear. This CDR3 has 14 amino acids. Germline assignment: CDR1 MDHEN and CDR2 SYDVKM. Trimming pared 6 bases from V and 2 bases from J, leaving 13 bases between. In DNA form, the CDR3 reads TGTGCCAGCAGCAAACCCCCAAGAAACTATGGCTACACCTTC. Its protein is CASSKPPRNYGYTF.

The rearrangement uses TRBV19 and TRBJ1-4; 7 nucleotides align to TRBD1. The junction had 11 bases not matched to a gene; V was cut back by 5 bases and J by 8 bases. The CDR3 consists of 15 residues. CDR1 is LNHDA, CDR2 SQIVND, per germline (reference sequence). Written as DNA, the CDR3 is TGTGCCAGTAGTCCCAGGGACAGCACCGTCGAAAAACTGTTTTTT. Translating gives CASSPRDSTVEKLFF.

This sequence joins TRBV11-3 and TRBJ1-1, with a possible D match to TRBD1 (5 bases). CDR1 SGHNT and CDR2 YENEEA come from the germline V gene. The CDR3 runs 17 residues. V was pared by 0 bases and J by 2 bases, with 16 bases between. The CDR3 DNA reads as TGTGCCAGCAGCTTAGATGTCAGCCGGGGCGGTAACACTGAAGCTTTCTTT. It translates to CASSLDVSRGGNTEAFF.

The chain is built from TRBV19 and TRBJ2-3; D is perhaps TRBD1 (6 bases). The CDR3 covers 14 residues. Trimming shortened V by 6 bases and J by 2 bases, and 12 bases separated the two germline ends. The germline gives CDR1 LNHDA, CDR2 SQIVND (reference sequence). Here the CDR3 DNA reads TGTGCCAGTAGATCCGGGACAACCACAGATACGCAGTATTTT. It encodes CASRSGTTTDTQYF.

A word on this clone: A far larger clone is off by one base, so a read error is likely. The genes are TRBV5-1 and TRBJ2-3; 12 positions match TRBD2. Germline CDR1 reads SGHRS; CDR2 reads YFSETQ. The CDR3 is 18 residues long. The CDR3 here is CVSSVRPGTSGSTDTQYF. The CDR3, as DNA: TGCGTCAGCAGCGTACGCCCAGGGACTAGCGGGAGCACAGATACGCAGTATTTT.

This clone was seen repeatedly, ten times or more. The genes are TRBV30 and TRBJ2-1; 10 bases map to TRBD2. Germline V lookup: CDR1 GTSNPN, CDR2 SVGIG (reference sequence). The junction had 9 bases not matched to a gene; V was cut back by 2 bases and J by 8 bases. The length of the CDR3 is 15 residues. CDR3 nucleotide sequence: TGTGCCTGGAGTCCACCTAGCGGGAGAGGCGATGAGCAGTTCTTC. Translated: CAWSPPSGRGDEQFF. Combining the CDR3 with reference TRBV30 and TRBJ2-1 gives the whole variable domain SQTIHQWPATLVQPVGSPLSLECTVEGTSNPNLYWYRQAAGRGLQLLFYSVGIGQISSEVPQNLSASRPQDRQFILSSKKLLLSDSGFYLCAWSPPSGRGDEQFFGPGTRLTVL.

The chain employs TRBV29-1 and TRBJ2-3, with 11 bases matching TRBD2. CDR3 length equals 16 residues. CDR1 SQVTM and CDR2 ANQGSEA come from the germline V gene. V trimming: 4 bases; J trimming: 5 bases; junction bases outside the gene matches: 11. For the CDR3, the DNA is TGCAGCGTTGGTGGGGCCCGACTAGCGGGACGAGATACGCAGTATTTT. It encodes CSVGGARLAGRDTQYF.

The chain uses TRBV19 and TRBJ1-2; 10 bases map to TRBD1. CDR3 length equals 13 residues. V shed 5 bases and J 7 bases; nucleotides not matched to a gene: 4. CDR1 LNHDA and CDR2 SQIVND come from the germline V gene (reference sequence). CDR3 region: CASSPRQGAGYTF. The CDR3 DNA is TGTGCCAGTAGTCCGCGACAGGGGGCTGGCTACACCTTC.

The chain has TRBV18 and TRBJ2-2; 13 bases agree with TRBD2. V dropped 3 bases and J dropped 4; count of bases not matched to a gene: 5. Looked up from germline, CDR1 is KGHSH and CDR2 is LQKENI. The CDR3 has 17 residues. The CDR3 nucleotides read TGTGCCAGCTCACCCGGACTAGCGGGAGATTCCACCGGGGAGCTGTTTTTT. This translates into CASSPGLAGDSTGELFF.

CDR3 nucleotides: TGTGCCAGCAGCCAATCGAAGGCTTCTGGCTACACCTTC. Protein: CASSQSKASGYTF. This sequence joins TRBV4-2 and TRBJ1-2; D unclear. V shed 2 bases and J shed 7 bases, with 11 bases lying between them. This CDR3 has 13 amino acids. Looked up from germline, CDR1 is LGHNA and CDR2 is YNFKEQ.

V is TRBV30 and J is TRBJ2-7, with 9 bases fitting TRBD2. The trim removed 6 bases at V and 7 bases at J, leaving 10 bases unmatched. Per germline, CDR1 GTSNPN and CDR2 SVGIG (reference sequence). The CDR3 runs 13 residues. CDR3 DNA: TGTGCCTGCAAACTAGCGGGTCCCAGGGAGCAGTACTTC. Encoded protein: CACKLAGPREQYF.

This chain connects TRBV30 to TRBJ2-1; D may be TRBD1 (6 bases). V lost 3 bases, J lost 7 bases, and 16 bases lay in between. CDR1 and CDR2 (germline): GTSNPN, SVGIG (reference sequence). This CDR3 is 14 amino acids long. The CDR3 nucleotides read TGTGCCTGGAGGCCCGGGACAAGGAATAATGAGCAGTTCTTC. It encodes CAWRPGTRNNEQFF.

This rearrangement joins TRBV28 to TRBJ1-5; TRBD1 matches at 8 bases. The V segment lost 6 bases and the J segment 7 bases; nucleotides outside the gene matches: 5. CDR3 length equals 13 residues. Germline V lookup: CDR1 MDHEN, CDR2 SYDVKM. The CDR3 bases are TGTGCCAGCAGGGACAGGGTGGCGCAGCCCCAGCATTTT. Translating gives CASRDRVAQPQHF.

The chain uses TRBV5-1 and TRBJ1-1; D is ambiguous. V lost 0 bases and J 6 bases, leaving 3 bases between the germline ends. The germline gives CDR1 SGHRS, CDR2 YFSETQ. This CDR3 has 11 residues. The chain's CDR3 is CASSLESEAFF. The CDR3 DNA reads TGCGCCAGCAGCTTGGAATCTGAAGCTTTCTTT.

This rearrangement joins TRBV4-1 to TRBJ1-5; D call uncertain. V lost 6 bases, J lost 0 bases, and 18 bases lay in between. Germline-derived CDR1 and CDR2 are MGHRA and YSYEKL. The CDR3 sequence is 17 residues long. Written as DNA, the CDR3 is TGCGCCAGCAGTCAAAACCCAGGATTTAATAGCAATCAGCCCCAGCATTTT. It yields the protein CASSQNPGFNSNQPQHF.

The rearrangement uses TRBV2 and TRBJ1-5; D possibly corresponds to TRBD1 (6 bases). CDR1 is SNHLY, CDR2 FYNNEI, per germline. The CDR3 is made up of 15 amino acids. Trimming took 3 bases from V and 3 from J, leaving 12 bases between them. The CDR3: CASSEGGQDNQPQHF. The CDR3 DNA sequence: TGTGCCAGCAGTGAGGGGGGGCAGGACAATCAGCCCCAGCATTTT.

This clone came up a few times. V usage is TRBV29-1 and J usage is TRBJ1-1; weak D call: TRBD1 (6 bases). The CDR3 consists of 12 residues. Trimming cost V 7 bases and J 2 bases, with 11 bases left between them. Per germline, CDR1 SQVTM and CDR2 ANQGSEA. CDR3 DNA sequence: TGCAGCGAAAGACAGGCTAACACTGAAGCTTTCTTT. This codes for CSERQANTEAFF.

V and J are TRBV19 and TRBJ2-5; no clear D gene. Trimming left V 4 bases short and J 5 bases short, with 8 bases between. The CDR3 has 12 residues. From germline, CDR1 is LNHDA and CDR2 SQIVND (reference sequence). The CDR3 spells CASSNQRETQYF. CDR3 DNA: TGTGCCAGTAGTAACCAGAGGGAGACCCAGTACTTC.

The chain carries TRBV9 and TRBJ2-2; D not certain. CDR3 length: 16 residues. V gave up 0 bases and J gave up 0 bases, with 9 bases separating them. CDR1 and CDR2 from the germline V gene are SGDLS and YYNGEE. The CDR3 is CASSVAMAANTGELFF. The DNA of the CDR3 is TGTGCCAGCAGCGTAGCTATGGCTGCGAACACCGGGGAGCTGTTTTTT. Drawing the rest from reference TRBV9 and TRBJ2-2, the complete variable domain is DSGVTQTPKHLITATGQRVTLRCSPRSGDLSVYWYQQSLDQGLQFLIQYYNGEERAKGNILERFSAQQFPDLHSELNLSSLELGDSALYFCASSVAMAANTGELFFGEGSRLTVL.

The CDR3 protein is CATSSILARPYNEQFF. CDR3 DNA: TGTGCCACCAGCAGTATCCTAGCGAGACCCTACAATGAGCAGTTCTTC. The chain is built from TRBV15 and TRBJ2-1; a weak D match, TRBD2 (6 bases). Germline CDR1 LNHNV, CDR2 YYDKDF (reference sequence). The CDR3 sequence is 16 residues long. Trimming pared 3 bases from V and 2 bases from J, leaving 14 bases between.

The gene calls are TRBV2 and TRBJ2-3, with 14 positions matching TRBD2. V was pared by 7 bases and J by 4 bases, with 16 bases of the junction left unmatched. CDR3 length: 19 amino acids. The germline V gene encodes CDR1 SNHLY and CDR2 FYNNEI. CDR3 sequence reads: CASTWRIMTSGRGSDTQYF. DNA for the CDR3: TGTGCCAGCACCTGGAGGATTATGACTAGCGGGAGGGGTTCAGATACGCAGTATTTT.

J is TRBJ2-4 and V is TRBV4-1; the D gene could be TRBD1 or TRBD2 (5 bases each). The CDR3 spans 18 residues. With 3 bases removed from V and 0 bases from J, the gap between germline ends came to 18 bases. The germline gives CDR1 MGHRA, CDR2 YSYEKL. The CDR3 DNA reads TGCGCCAGCAGCCACCTTGGGAGACAGTCTTTAGCCAAAAACATTCAGTACTTC. Protein sequence: CASSHLGRQSLAKNIQYF.

The gene calls are TRBV27 and TRBJ2-1, with 11 nucleotides matching TRBD2. V lost 5 bases, J lost 7 bases, and 7 bases stayed unmatched. The CDR3 runs 15 residues. Germline values: CDR1 MNHEY, CDR2 SMNVEV (reference sequence). CDR3 loop: CASSTLSGRGNEQFF. The CDR3 DNA sequence: TGTGCCAGCAGTACACTTAGCGGGAGGGGGAATGAGCAGTTCTTC.

For this clone: It may be a read error: a sequence one base away is much more abundant. CDR3 DNA: TGTGCCAGCTGCCAAGATCGGGACAGGACGTACTTC. This encodes CASCQDRDRTYF. The chain carries TRBV4-2 and TRBJ2-5; 8 bases align to TRBD1. Germline CDR1 is LGHNA and CDR2 is YNFKEQ. The CDR3 is 12 residues long.

The CDR3: CASSQDKIRANVLTF. Here the CDR3 DNA reads TGTGCCAGCAGCCAGGACAAGATTCGGGCCAACGTCCTGACTTTC. The chain joins TRBV6-6 to TRBJ2-6, with a possible D match to TRBD1 (5 bases). Per the germline V gene, CDR1 is MNHNY and CDR2 is SVGAGI (reference sequence). This CDR3 has 15 residues. Trimming took off 6 bases at V and 5 bases at J, with 14 bases between the two ends.

The genes are TRBV30 and TRBJ1-5, with a weak D call TRBD1 (6 bases). The CDR3 totals 13 residues. From germline, CDR1 is GTSNPN and CDR2 SVGIG (reference sequence). Trimming removed 4 bases at V and 5 bases at J, with 12 bases between. DNA of the CDR3: TGTGCCTGGAATAAAGGGGGGTATCAGCCCCAGCATTTT. It codes for CAWNKGGYQPQHF.

This clone came up a few times. V usage is TRBV2 and J usage is TRBJ2-3; tentatively, D is TRBD2 (5 bases). The V and J ends lost 7 bases and 5 bases respectively, with 13 bases between them. The CDR3 totals 13 residues. CDR1 SNHLY and CDR2 FYNNEI come from the germline V gene. The CDR3 DNA sequence: TGTGCCAGCAAGGGAGCACGGGTAGATACGCAGTATTTT. Residues: CASKGARVDTQYF.

The chain employs TRBV25-1 and TRBJ1-2; 9 bases are shared with TRBD1. Trimming removed 4 bases from V and 5 bases from J; junction bases left unmatched: 2. The CDR3 runs 13 residues. The V gene's germline CDR1 is MGHDK and CDR2 SYGVNS. The CDR3 bases are TGTGCCAGCAGTGGGACAGGGGAGTATGGCTACACCTTC. Residues: CASSGTGEYGYTF.